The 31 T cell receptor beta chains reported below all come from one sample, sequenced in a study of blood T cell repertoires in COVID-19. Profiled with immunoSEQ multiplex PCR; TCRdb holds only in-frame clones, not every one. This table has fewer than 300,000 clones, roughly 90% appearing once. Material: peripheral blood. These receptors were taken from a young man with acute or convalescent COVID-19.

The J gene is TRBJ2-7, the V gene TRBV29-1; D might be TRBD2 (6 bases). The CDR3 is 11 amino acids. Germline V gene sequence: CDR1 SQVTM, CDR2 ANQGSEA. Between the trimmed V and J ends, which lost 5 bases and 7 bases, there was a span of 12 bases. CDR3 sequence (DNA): TGCAGCGTTCGACTAGACCTGGAGCAGTACTTC. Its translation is CSVRLDLEQYF.

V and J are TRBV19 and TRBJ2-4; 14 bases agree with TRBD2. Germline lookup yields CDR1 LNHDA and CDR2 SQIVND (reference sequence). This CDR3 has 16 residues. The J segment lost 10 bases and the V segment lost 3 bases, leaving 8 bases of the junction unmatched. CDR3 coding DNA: TGTGCCAGTAGTATCCCGACTAGCGGGAGGGCCACAATTCAGTACTTC. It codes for CASSIPTSGRATIQYF.

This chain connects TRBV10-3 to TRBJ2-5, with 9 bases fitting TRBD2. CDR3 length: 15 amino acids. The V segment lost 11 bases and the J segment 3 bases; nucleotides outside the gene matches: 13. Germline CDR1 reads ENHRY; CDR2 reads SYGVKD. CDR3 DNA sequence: TGTGCCCCCGCCGCGGCGGGGGGGCTAGAAGAGACCCAGTACTTC. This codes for CAPAAAGGLEETQYF.

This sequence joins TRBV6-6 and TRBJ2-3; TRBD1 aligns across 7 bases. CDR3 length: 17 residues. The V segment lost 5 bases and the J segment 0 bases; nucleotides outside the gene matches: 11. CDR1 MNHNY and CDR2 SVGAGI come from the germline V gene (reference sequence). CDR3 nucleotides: TGTGCCAGCAGTCATCAACAGGGGAAAGGCAGCACAGATACGCAGTATTTT. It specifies CASSHQQGKGSTDTQYF.

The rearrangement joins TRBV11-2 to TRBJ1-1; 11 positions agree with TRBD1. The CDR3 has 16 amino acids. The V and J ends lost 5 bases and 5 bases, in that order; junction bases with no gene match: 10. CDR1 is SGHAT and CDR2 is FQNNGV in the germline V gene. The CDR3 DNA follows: TGTGCCAGCAGCGCTCGGACAGGGGGCTATATTACTGAAGCTTTCTTT. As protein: CASSARTGGYITEAFF.

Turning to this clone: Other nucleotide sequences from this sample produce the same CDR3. In DNA form, the CDR3 reads TGTGCCAGCAGCCGTGACAGAAATCAGCCCCAGCATTTT. Translation gives CASSRDRNQPQHF. V gene TRBV7-2 combines with J gene TRBJ1-5; tentative D call: TRBD1 (5 bases). Trimming took off 5 bases at V and 4 bases at J, with 9 bases between the two ends. Germline V gene sequence: CDR1 SGHTA, CDR2 FQGNSA. The length of the CDR3 is 13 residues. The full variable domain, with the rest looked up from reference TRBV7-2 and TRBJ1-5, is GAGVSQSPSNKVTEKGKDVELRCDPISGHTALYWYRQSLGQGLEFLIYFQGNSAPDKSGLPSDRFSAERTGGSVSTLTIQRTQQEDSAVYLCASSRDRNQPQHFGDGTRLSIL.

In DNA form, the CDR3 reads TGTGCCTGGAGTCCCCCCCAGCCGGCCGGGAAGCCCCAGCATTTT. The encoded protein is CAWSPPQPAGKPQHF. The chain joins TRBV30 to TRBJ1-5; D remains unclear. V shed 2 bases and J shed 8 bases, with 19 bases lying between them. The length of the CDR3 is 15 residues. Germline lookup yields CDR1 GTSNPN and CDR2 SVGIG (reference sequence).

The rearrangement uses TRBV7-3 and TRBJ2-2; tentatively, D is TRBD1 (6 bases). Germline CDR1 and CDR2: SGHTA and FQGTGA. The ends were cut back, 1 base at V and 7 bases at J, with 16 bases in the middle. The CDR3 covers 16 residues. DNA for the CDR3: TGTGCCAGCAGCTTAAGGCAGGGTGACAGGAACGGGGAGCTGTTTTTT. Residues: CASSLRQGDRNGELFF. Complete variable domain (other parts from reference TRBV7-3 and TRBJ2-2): GAGVSQTPSNKVTEKGKYVELRCDPISGHTALYWYRQSLGQGPEFLIYFQGTGAADDSGLPNDRFFAVRPEGSVSTLKIQRTERGDSAVYLCASSLRQGDRNGELFFGEGSRLTVL.

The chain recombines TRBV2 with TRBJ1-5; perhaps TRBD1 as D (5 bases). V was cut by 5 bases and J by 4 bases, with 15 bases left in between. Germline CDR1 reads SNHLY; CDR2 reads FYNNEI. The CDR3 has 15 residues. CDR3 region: CASSWTNFRNQPQHF. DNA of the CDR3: TGTGCCAGCAGTTGGACAAATTTTCGGAATCAGCCCCAGCATTTT. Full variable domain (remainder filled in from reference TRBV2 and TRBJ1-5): EPEVTQTPSHQVTQMGQEVILRCVPISNHLYFYWYRQILGQKVEFLVSFYNNEISEKSEIFDDQFSVERPDGSNFTLKIRSTKLEDSAMYFCASSWTNFRNQPQHFGDGTRLSIL.

The DNA of the CDR3 is TGTGCCAGCAGACCTGGACAGGGGGCCGTCTATGGCTACACCTTC. Translation gives CASRPGQGAVYGYTF. This chain connects TRBV6-2 or TRBV6-3 to TRBJ1-2; TRBD1 matches at 11 bases. V gave up 6 bases and J gave up 4 bases; unmatched junction bases: 7. CDR3 length: 15 amino acids. Germline V gene data show CDR1 as MNHEY and CDR2 as SVGEGT.

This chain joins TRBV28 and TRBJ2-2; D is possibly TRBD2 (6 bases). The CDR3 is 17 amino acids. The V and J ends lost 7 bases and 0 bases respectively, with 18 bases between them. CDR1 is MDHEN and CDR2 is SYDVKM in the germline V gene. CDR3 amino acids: CASNHGGDWTNTGELFF. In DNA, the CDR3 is TGTGCCAGCAATCATGGTGGGGACTGGACGAACACCGGGGAGCTGTTTTTT. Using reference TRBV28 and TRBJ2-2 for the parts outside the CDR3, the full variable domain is DVKVTQSSRYLVKRTGEKVFLECVQDMDHENMFWYRQDPGLGLRLIYFSYDVKMKEKGDIPEGYSVSREKKERFSLILESASTNQTSMYLCASNHGGDWTNTGELFFGEGSRLTVL.

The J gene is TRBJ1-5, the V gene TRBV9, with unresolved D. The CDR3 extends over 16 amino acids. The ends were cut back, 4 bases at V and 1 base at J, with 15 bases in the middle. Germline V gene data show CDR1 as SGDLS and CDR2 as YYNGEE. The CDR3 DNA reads TGTGCCAGCAGCCCCCGGCGGAGGGCCAGCAATCAGCCCCAGCATTTT. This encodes CASSPRRRASNQPQHF.

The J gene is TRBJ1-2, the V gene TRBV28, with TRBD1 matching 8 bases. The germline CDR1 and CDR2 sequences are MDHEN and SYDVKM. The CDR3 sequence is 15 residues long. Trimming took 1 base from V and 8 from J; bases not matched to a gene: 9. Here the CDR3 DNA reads TGTGCCAGCAGTTTATTCGTCGGACAGGGAAAAGGCTACACCTTC. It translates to CASSLFVGQGKGYTF.

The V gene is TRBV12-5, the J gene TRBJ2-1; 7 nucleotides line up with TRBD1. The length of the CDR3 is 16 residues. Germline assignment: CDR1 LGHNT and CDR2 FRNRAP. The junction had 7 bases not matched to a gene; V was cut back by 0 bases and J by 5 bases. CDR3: CASGLVRQGRNNEQFF. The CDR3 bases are TGTGCTAGTGGTTTGGTAAGACAGGGCCGGAACAATGAGCAGTTCTTC.

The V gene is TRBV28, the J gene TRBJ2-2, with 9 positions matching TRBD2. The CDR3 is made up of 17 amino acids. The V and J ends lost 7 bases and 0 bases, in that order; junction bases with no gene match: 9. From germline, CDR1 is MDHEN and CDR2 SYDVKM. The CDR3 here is CASNPSGTGSNTGELFF. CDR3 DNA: TGTGCCAGCAATCCTAGCGGGACCGGATCGAACACCGGGGAGCTGTTTTTT.

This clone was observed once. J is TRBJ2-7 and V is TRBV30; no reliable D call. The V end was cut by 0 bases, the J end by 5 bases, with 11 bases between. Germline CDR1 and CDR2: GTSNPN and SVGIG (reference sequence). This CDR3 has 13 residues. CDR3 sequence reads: CAWSVLSRNEQYF. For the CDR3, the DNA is TGTGCCTGGAGTGTACTGAGTCGCAACGAGCAGTACTTC.

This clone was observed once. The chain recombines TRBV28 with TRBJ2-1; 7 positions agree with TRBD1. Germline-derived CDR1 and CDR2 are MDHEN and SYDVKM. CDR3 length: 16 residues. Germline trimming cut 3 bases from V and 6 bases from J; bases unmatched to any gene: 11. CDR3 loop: CASSFQQGKGANEQFF. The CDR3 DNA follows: TGTGCCAGCAGTTTTCAACAGGGTAAGGGGGCCAATGAGCAGTTCTTC.

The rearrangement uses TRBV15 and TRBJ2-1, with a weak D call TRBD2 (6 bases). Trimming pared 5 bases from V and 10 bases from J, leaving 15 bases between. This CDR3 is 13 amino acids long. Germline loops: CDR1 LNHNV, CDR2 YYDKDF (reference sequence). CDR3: CATSANFREEQFF. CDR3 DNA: TGTGCCACCAGCGCCAATTTCCGGGAGGAGCAGTTCTTC.

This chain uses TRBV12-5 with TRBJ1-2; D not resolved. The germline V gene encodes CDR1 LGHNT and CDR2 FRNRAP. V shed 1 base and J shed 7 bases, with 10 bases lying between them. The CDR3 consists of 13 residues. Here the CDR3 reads CASGLDARLGYTF. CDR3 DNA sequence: TGTGCTAGTGGTTTGGACGCCCGACTTGGCTACACCTTC.

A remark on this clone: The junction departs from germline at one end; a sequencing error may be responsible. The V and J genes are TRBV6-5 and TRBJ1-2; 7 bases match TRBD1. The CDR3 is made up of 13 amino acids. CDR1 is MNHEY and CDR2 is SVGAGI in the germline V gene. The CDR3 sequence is CASREGQQPGLDF. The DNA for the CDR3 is TGTGCCAGCAGGGAGGGACAGCAACCCGGCTTGGACTTC.

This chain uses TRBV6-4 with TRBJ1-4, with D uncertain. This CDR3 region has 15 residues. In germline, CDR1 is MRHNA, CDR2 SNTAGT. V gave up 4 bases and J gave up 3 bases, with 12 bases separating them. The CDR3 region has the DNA TGTGCCAGCAGTGCAACGCAGGCTTCTAATGAAAAACTGTTTTTT. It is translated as CASSATQASNEKLFF.

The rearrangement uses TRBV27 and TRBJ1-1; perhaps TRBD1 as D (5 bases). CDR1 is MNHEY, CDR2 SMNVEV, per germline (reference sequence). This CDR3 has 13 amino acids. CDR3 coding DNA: TGTGCGGTTCGGGGGATTGGGAACACTGAAGCTTTCTTT. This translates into CAVRGIGNTEAFF.

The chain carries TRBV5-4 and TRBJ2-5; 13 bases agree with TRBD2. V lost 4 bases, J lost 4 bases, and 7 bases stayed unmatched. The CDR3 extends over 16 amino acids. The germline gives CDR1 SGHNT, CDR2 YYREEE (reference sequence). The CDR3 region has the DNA TGTGCCAGCAGCGTACTAGCGGGAGGGGGAAGAGAGACCCAGTACTTC. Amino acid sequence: CASSVLAGGGRETQYF. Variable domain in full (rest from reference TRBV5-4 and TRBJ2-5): ETGVTQSPTHLIKTRGQQVTLRCSSQSGHNTVSWYQQALGQGPQFIFQYYREEENGRGNFPPRFSGLQFPNYSSELNVNALELDDSALYLCASSVLAGGGRETQYFGPGTRLLVL.

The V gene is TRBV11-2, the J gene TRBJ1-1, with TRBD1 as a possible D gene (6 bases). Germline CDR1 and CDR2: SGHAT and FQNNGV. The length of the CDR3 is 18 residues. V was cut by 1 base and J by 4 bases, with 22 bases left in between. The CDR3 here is CASSLVGRIYGGGTEAFF. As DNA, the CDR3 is TGTGCCAGCAGCTTAGTGGGTCGCATTTATGGGGGCGGCACTGAAGCTTTCTTT.

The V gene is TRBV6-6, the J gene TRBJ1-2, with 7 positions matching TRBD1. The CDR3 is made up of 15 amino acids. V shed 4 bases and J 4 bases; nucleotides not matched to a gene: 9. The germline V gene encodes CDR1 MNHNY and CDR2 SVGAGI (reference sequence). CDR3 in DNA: TGTGCCAGCAGTTCAACCCCGGGACAGATCTATGGCTACACCTTC. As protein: CASSSTPGQIYGYTF.

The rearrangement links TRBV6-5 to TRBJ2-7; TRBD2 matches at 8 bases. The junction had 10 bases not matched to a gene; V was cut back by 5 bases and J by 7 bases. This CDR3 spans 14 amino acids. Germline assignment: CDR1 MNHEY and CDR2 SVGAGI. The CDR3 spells CASSRNTGGREQYF. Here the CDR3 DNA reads TGTGCCAGCAGTCGTAACACGGGGGGGAGGGAGCAGTACTTC.

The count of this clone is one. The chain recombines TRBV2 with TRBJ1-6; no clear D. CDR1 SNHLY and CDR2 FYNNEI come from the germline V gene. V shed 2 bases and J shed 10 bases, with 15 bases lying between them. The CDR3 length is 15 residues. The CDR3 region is CASSEIASPGSPLHF. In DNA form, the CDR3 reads TGTGCCAGCAGTGAAATCGCATCCCCAGGCTCACCCCTCCACTTT.

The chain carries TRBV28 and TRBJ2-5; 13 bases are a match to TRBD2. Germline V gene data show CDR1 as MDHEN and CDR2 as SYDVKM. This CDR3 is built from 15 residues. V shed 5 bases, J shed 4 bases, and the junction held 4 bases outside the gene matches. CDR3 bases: TGTGCCAGCAGTCCGGGACTAGCGGGATCAGAGACCCAGTACTTC. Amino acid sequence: CASSPGLAGSETQYF.

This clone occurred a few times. Here the CDR3 DNA reads TGTGCCATCAGTAGCAGACAGGCACTGTCTGGAAACACCATATATTTT. Protein sequence: CAISSRQALSGNTIYF. The chain is built from TRBV10-3 and TRBJ1-3; tentative D call: TRBD1 (6 bases). V was clipped by 5 bases and J by 1 base, with 15 bases between them. Germline V gives CDR1 ENHRY, CDR2 SYGVKD. This CDR3 spans 16 amino acids.

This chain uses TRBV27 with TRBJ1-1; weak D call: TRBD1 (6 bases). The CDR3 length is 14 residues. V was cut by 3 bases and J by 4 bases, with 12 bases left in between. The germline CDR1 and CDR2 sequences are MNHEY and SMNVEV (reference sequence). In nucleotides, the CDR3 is TGTGCCAGCAGTTTGCAGGGGATGGGCACTGAAGCTTTCTTT. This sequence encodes CASSLQGMGTEAFF.

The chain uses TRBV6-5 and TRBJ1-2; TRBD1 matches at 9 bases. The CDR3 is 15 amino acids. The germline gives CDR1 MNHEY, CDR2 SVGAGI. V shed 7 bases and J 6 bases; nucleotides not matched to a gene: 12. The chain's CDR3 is CASTNKDRGNDGYTF. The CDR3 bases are TGTGCCAGCACCAATAAGGACAGGGGTAATGATGGCTACACCTTC.